The 25 T cell receptor beta chains presented below share a single source sample, sequenced in a study of identical twins. TCRdb reprocessed the 5' RACE reads via MiXCR and lists one record per CDR3 protein. The data contain around 530,000 distinct CDR3 sequences, about 16% of them singletons. These data are also associated with another study on yellow fever vaccine responses in identical twins.

The specimen was CD4+ T cells sorted from blood. The source is a young woman in good health.

In this sample, this clonotype turned up a few times. This chain uses TRBV28 with TRBJ2-1; D remains unclear. V gave up 6 bases and J gave up 4 bases, with 16 bases separating them. Germline loops: CDR1 MDHEN, CDR2 SYDVKM. The CDR3 contains 15 residues. The CDR3 here is CASSPTRQEYNEQFF. Written as DNA, the CDR3 is TGTGCCAGCAGCCCAACGAGGCAGGAGTACAATGAGCAGTTCTTC.

This chain uses TRBV18 with TRBJ2-3, with no clear D. The V end was cut by 6 bases, the J end by 0 bases, with 13 bases between. Germline lookup yields CDR1 KGHSH and CDR2 LQKENI. The CDR3 totals 15 residues. In nucleotides, the CDR3 is TGTGCCAGCTCTGAAGCGATGACTAGCACAGATACGCAGTATTTT. Translation: CASSEAMTSTDTQYF.

This clonotype was counted a few times. Here the CDR3 DNA reads TGCAGCGTCGAGACAGGTGGAGAGACCCAGTACTTC. It encodes CSVETGGETQYF. V and J are TRBV29-1 and TRBJ2-5; perhaps TRBD1 as D (6 bases). V was clipped by 6 bases and J by 4 bases, with 12 bases between them. The CDR3 has 12 amino acids. Germline V gives CDR1 SQVTM, CDR2 ANQGSEA.

The rearrangement joins TRBV7-9 to TRBJ1-2; D unclear. The germline V and J ends were trimmed by 5 bases and 3 bases, with 19 bases remaining between them. The CDR3 extends over 16 amino acids. The germline V gene encodes CDR1 SEHNR and CDR2 FQNEAQ (reference sequence). The CDR3 here is CASSIRNLEPDYGYTF. CDR3 DNA sequence: TGTGCCAGCAGCATAAGAAATTTGGAGCCGGACTATGGCTACACCTTC.

This clonotype appeared a few times. The rearrangement joins TRBV6-6 to TRBJ2-7; unclear D gene. The CDR3 spans 13 residues. Germline assignment: CDR1 MNHNY and CDR2 SVGAGI (reference sequence). V dropped 2 bases and J dropped 3 bases, with 8 bases sitting between them. CDR3 nucleotide sequence: TGTGCCAGCAGTTACACCCCAAACTACGAGCAGTACGTC. This gives the protein CASSYTPNYEQYV.

This clonotype occurred a few times. This sequence joins TRBV7-9 and TRBJ2-3; D is possibly TRBD2 (6 bases). V lost 5 bases and J lost 2, with 14 bases in between. This CDR3 region has 15 residues. The germline CDR1 and CDR2 sequences are SEHNR and FQNEAQ (reference sequence). CDR3 bases: TGTGCCAGCAGCCCCGGGCCGGGAGACACAGATACGCAGTATTTT. Translated, it gives CASSPGPGDTDTQYF.

This clonotype was detected a few times. V and J are TRBV11-2 and TRBJ2-4, with TRBD1 matching 10 bases. The CDR3 is 19 amino acids. After removal of 3 bases from V and 1 base from J, the junction contained 12 bases not matched to a gene. CDR1 and CDR2 (germline): SGHAT, FQNNGV. The CDR3 protein is CASSFPRGTGDGAKNIQYF. CDR3 DNA: TGTGCCAGCAGCTTCCCCCGGGGGACAGGGGACGGGGCCAAAAACATTCAGTACTTC.

This chain links TRBV10-3 with TRBJ2-3, with 10 bases matching TRBD2. Germline V gene lookup returns CDR1 ENHRY and CDR2 SYGVKD. This CDR3 comprises 16 residues. Trimming removed 4 bases from V and 1 base from J; junction bases left unmatched: 5. As DNA, the CDR3 is TGTGCCATCAGTGGCGGAACTAGCGGGGGCACAGATACGCAGTATTTT. Amino acid sequence: CAISGGTSGGTDTQYF.

This clonotype was detected a few times. The rearrangement links TRBV5-1 to TRBJ2-1; 9 nucleotides align to TRBD2. V dropped 2 bases and J dropped 7; count of bases not matched to a gene: 1. The CDR3 extends over 13 amino acids. Germline CDR1 reads SGHRS; CDR2 reads YFSETQ. This CDR3 reads CASSFTSGNEQFF. The CDR3 DNA sequence: TGCGCCAGCAGCTTTACTAGCGGGAATGAGCAGTTCTTC.

The chain couples TRBV12-3 or TRBV12-4 to TRBJ2-3; possibly TRBD2 for D (6 bases). This CDR3 has 14 amino acids. Trimming stripped 3 bases from V and 5 bases from J, with 12 bases between. The CDR3 DNA is TGTGCCAGCAGTTTCCGGGGGTTGGAAGATACGCAGTATTTT. Translating it yields CASSFRGLEDTQYF.

This clonotype was detected only a few times. This chain uses TRBV7-8 with TRBJ2-3; D is ambiguous. CDR1 and CDR2 (germline): SGHVS, FQNEAQ. This CDR3 region has 12 residues. The V end lost 4 bases, the J end lost 5 bases, and 7 bases lay between the germline ends. CDR3 nucleotide sequence: TGTGCCAGCAGCTCTTTCATAGATACGCAGTATTTT. Encoded protein: CASSSFIDTQYF. The full variable domain, completed using reference TRBV7-8 and TRBJ2-3, is GAGVSQSPRYKVAKRGQDVALRCDPISGHVSLFWYQQALGQGPEFLTYFQNEAQLDKSGLPSDRFFAERPEGSVSTLKIQRTQQEDSAVYLCASSSFIDTQYFGPGTRLTVL.

This clonotype was counted at least ten times. The chain employs TRBV12-3 or TRBV12-4 and TRBJ1-5, with unresolved D. V gave up 6 bases and J gave up 4 bases, with 13 bases separating them. CDR3 length: 14 residues. CDR3 loop: CASSNAYRNQPQHF. CDR3 in DNA: TGTGCCAGCAGCAACGCATACCGAAATCAGCCCCAGCATTTT.

The chain carries TRBV4-1 and TRBJ2-5; the D is unclear. This CDR3 has 14 amino acids. Germline V gene sequence: CDR1 MGHRA, CDR2 YSYEKL. Trimming removed 1 base at V and 2 bases at J, with 8 bases between. The CDR3: CASSQGPRQETQYF. The CDR3 nucleotides are TGCGCCAGCAGCCAAGGCCCTAGGCAAGAGACCCAGTACTTC.

This clonotype occurred a few times. The chain employs TRBV12-3 or TRBV12-4 and TRBJ1-1, with D unresolved. Trimming left V 6 bases short and J 1 base short, with 9 bases between. The CDR3 is 13 amino acids. CDR3 in amino acids: CASSSLANTEAFF. CDR3 nucleotide sequence: TGTGCCAGCAGCTCCCTCGCGAACACTGAAGCTTTCTTT.

The chain couples TRBV20-1 to TRBJ1-5; possibly TRBD1 for D (5 bases). There are 14 residues in the CDR3. Germline V gene data show CDR1 as DFQATT and CDR2 as SNEGSKA (reference sequence). V gave up 0 bases and J gave up 6 bases, with 12 bases separating them. Here the CDR3 reads CSARDPRGGQPQHF. CDR3 coding DNA: TGCAGTGCTAGAGATCCTAGGGGAGGTCAGCCCCAGCATTTT.

This clonotype has just a few counts. The rearrangement uses TRBV10-3 and TRBJ2-7; D assignment may be TRBD1 or TRBD2 (5 bases each). The V end lost 4 bases, the J end lost 4 bases, and 11 bases lay between the germline ends. Germline V gene data show CDR1 as ENHRY and CDR2 as SYGVKD. This CDR3 has 13 residues. The CDR3 DNA reads TGTGCCATCAGTGCGGGACGGGATTACGAGCAGTACGTC. It yields the protein CAISAGRDYEQYV.

This chain connects TRBV15 to TRBJ2-3; D gene ambiguous. CDR1 and CDR2 from the germline V gene are LNHNV and YYDKDF (reference sequence). This CDR3 has 13 amino acids. V dropped 8 bases and J dropped 2 bases, with 11 bases sitting between them. The CDR3 nucleotides read TGTGCCACCGGAATAGGGAACACAGATACGCAGTATTTT. As protein: CATGIGNTDTQYF.

This clonotype has a handful of counts. The V call is TRBV6-5, the J call TRBJ2-3; D is perhaps TRBD2 (6 bases). V dropped 2 bases and J dropped 2 bases, with 14 bases sitting between them. This CDR3 comprises 16 residues. Germline V CDR1 and CDR2: MNHEY, SVGAGI. CDR3 sequence (DNA): TGTGCCAGCAGTTACGGAGGAGGGAGGCCCACAGATACGCAGTATTTT. Amino acid sequence: CASSYGGGRPTDTQYF.

V gene TRBV20-1 combines with J gene TRBJ1-1; TRBD1 matches 10 bases. The CDR3 has 13 amino acids. CDR1 DFQATT and CDR2 SNEGSKA come from the germline V gene (reference sequence). The ends lost 6 bases at V and 4 bases at J; junction bases unmatched: 5. The DNA for the CDR3 is TGCAGTGCCGGGGGACAGGGGAGCACTGAAGCTTTCTTT. This sequence encodes CSAGGQGSTEAFF.

The gene calls are TRBV14 and TRBJ2-7, with a weak D call TRBD1 (5 bases). Trimming took off 5 bases at V and 3 bases at J, with 11 bases between the two ends. The germline CDR1 and CDR2 sequences are SGHDN and FVKESK. This CDR3 spans 13 amino acids. In DNA, the CDR3 is TGTGCCAGCAGCTCCCGACAGTACTACGAGCAGTACTTC. Translated, it gives CASSSRQYYEQYF.

The CDR3: CASSELLVAGWGSEKQFF. CDR3 DNA sequence: TGCGCCAGCAGTGAGTTACTCGTAGCGGGATGGGGATCGGAGAAGCAGTTCTTC. V is TRBV10-2 and J is TRBJ2-1, with 8 positions matching TRBD2. V was clipped by 1 base and J by 11 bases; unmatched bases: 19. The CDR3 covers 18 residues. In germline, CDR1 is WSHSY, CDR2 SAAADI.

This chain links TRBV4-1 with TRBJ1-5; TRBD1 matches at 8 bases. Germline-derived CDR1 and CDR2 are MGHRA and YSYEKL. The trim removed 1 base at V and 6 bases at J, leaving 5 bases unmatched. This CDR3 contains 15 residues. The CDR3 loop reads CASSQGQGISQPQHF. The CDR3 nucleotides are TGCGCCAGCAGCCAAGGACAGGGGATAAGTCAGCCCCAGCATTTT.

V gene TRBV11-2 combines with J gene TRBJ1-1; no definite D call. Germline-derived CDR1 and CDR2 are SGHAT and FQNNGV. V was shortened by 5 bases and J by 0 bases, with 16 bases between the two germline ends. This CDR3 spans 16 amino acids. DNA for the CDR3: TGTGCCAGCAGCATAAGAAATGCCCAGATGAACACTGAAGCTTTCTTT. It codes for CASSIRNAQMNTEAFF.

There are a few counts of this clonotype. The rearrangement joins TRBV12-3 or TRBV12-4 to TRBJ2-2; D gene uncertain. With 5 bases removed from V and 5 bases from J, the gap between germline ends came to 15 bases. This CDR3 contains 15 residues. This CDR3 is CASSTGLLRTGELFF. The CDR3 nucleotides are TGTGCCAGCAGTACGGGTCTCCTTCGGACCGGGGAGCTGTTTTTT.

This clonotype was seen more than once but under ten times. V gene TRBV4-1 combines with J gene TRBJ1-6, with 11 positions matching TRBD1. The V gene end was trimmed by 4 bases and the J gene end by 10 bases; junction bases not matched to a gene: 9. Germline CDR1 is MGHRA and CDR2 is YSYEKL. The CDR3 runs 16 residues. The CDR3 is CASSPQPGQGVSPLHF. The CDR3 bases are TGCGCCAGCAGCCCGCAACCGGGACAGGGGGTCTCACCCCTCCACTTT.